This T cell receptor beta chain appears in the sequencing data of a study of T cells in Graves' hyperthyroidism and ophthalmopathy. The CDR3 spans 15 residues. V lost 6 bases and J lost 0, with 14 bases in between. Germline V gives CDR1 MNHNS, CDR2 SASEGT. TCR beta CDR3 regions were amplified from RNA transcripts. During a first-round RT-PCR of the TCR CDR3, the HTBI primer set was used. TCRdb fed the multiplex PCR reads into MiXCR, producing one record per CDR3 protein. The data contain 450,000 to 550,000 distinct CDR3 sequences, about 24% of them singletons. This TCR was recovered from a woman in her twenties or thirties with Graves' ophthalmopathy. The sample comprised blood. The chain joins TRBV6-1 to TRBJ2-5; the D is unclear. The CDR3 coding sequence is TGTGCCAGCAGCTCTGCCCCTTCGAACCAAGAGACCCAGTACTTC. It codes for CASSSAPSNQETQYF.